The 6 T cell receptor beta chains below were found in one sample sequenced in a study of T cells in Graves' hyperthyroidism and ophthalmopathy. Amplified TCR beta CDR3 regions derived from RNA transcripts. The TCR CDR3 was amplified in a first-round RT-PCR using the HTBI primer set. One entry per CDR3 protein results from TCRdb running MiXCR on the multiplex PCR reads. The sample carries about 540,000 distinct CDR3 sequences, around 46% recorded once. Sequencing input: peripheral blood or thyroid tissue (not recorded which). The receptors stem from a woman aged 18-29 years with Graves' hyperthyroidism.

The chain links TRBV20-1 to TRBJ1-5; D is undetermined. V lost 0 bases to trimming and J lost 1 base, with 4 bases between them. CDR1 DFQATT and CDR2 SNEGSKA come from the germline V gene (reference sequence). This CDR3 has 13 amino acids. The CDR3: CSARDVSNQPQHF. In nucleotides, the CDR3 is TGCAGTGCTAGAGATGTCAGCAATCAGCCCCAGCATTTT.

This chain joins TRBV27 and TRBJ1-1; D perhaps matches TRBD1 (5 bases). From germline, CDR1 is MNHEY and CDR2 SMNVEV (reference sequence). This CDR3 has 15 amino acids. The V and J ends lost 5 bases and 1 base respectively, with 14 bases between them. Written as DNA, the CDR3 is TGTGCCAGCAGTCCTCAGGGATGGGGGAACACTGAAGCTTTCTTT. This sequence encodes CASSPQGWGNTEAFF.

Many counts were recorded for this clonotype. The chain uses TRBV9 and TRBJ1-6; maybe TRBD1 (5 bases). Germline V gene data show CDR1 as SGDLS and CDR2 as YYNGEE. There are 15 residues in the CDR3. Trimming removed 4 bases at V and 7 bases at J, with 15 bases between. Written as DNA, the CDR3 is TGTGCCAGCAGCCCTACCGGGGCCACGAATTCACCCCTCCACTTT. Its protein product is CASSPTGATNSPLHF.

The rearrangement joins TRBV12-3 or TRBV12-4 to TRBJ1-1; 7 bases are shared with TRBD1. J lost 3 bases, V lost 5 bases, and 6 bases had no gene match. The CDR3 totals 14 residues. As DNA, the CDR3 is TGTGCCAGCAGTACTCGACAGGGTCACACTGAAGCTTTCTTT. Amino acids: CASSTRQGHTEAFF.

The rearrangement joins TRBV5-4 to TRBJ1-3; D remains unclear. V was clipped by 4 bases and J by 0 bases, with 8 bases between them. The CDR3 runs to 14 residues. Germline lookup yields CDR1 SGHNT and CDR2 YYREEE (reference sequence). The CDR3, as DNA: TGTGCCAGCAGCATACATGGCTCTGGAAACACCATATATTTT. It yields the protein CASSIHGSGNTIYF.

The CDR3: CSVDGQGGNTIYF. The CDR3 DNA reads as TGCAGCGTTGATGGACAGGGAGGAAACACCATATATTTT. The chain couples TRBV29-1 to TRBJ1-3, with 8 nucleotides matching TRBD1. The junction had 2 bases not matched to a gene; V was cut back by 3 bases and J by 4 bases. Germline CDR1 is SQVTM and CDR2 is ANQGSEA. This CDR3 comprises 13 residues. The variable domain in full, with the rest retrieved from reference TRBV29-1 and TRBJ1-3, is SAVISQKPSRDICQRGTSLTIQCQVDSQVTMMFWYRQQPGQSLTLIATANQGSEATYESGFVIDKFPISRPNLTFSTLTVSNMSPEDSSIYLCSVDGQGGNTIYFGEGSWLTVV.